This T cell receptor beta chain was profiled in a study of T cell responses to AZD1222 COVID-19 vaccine. Study-level points and caveats: Among AZD1222 vaccinees, only five or six were seropositive at baseline. Epitopes outside B.1.351 and B.1.1.7 mutated regions reportedly drew nearly half of spike TCRs. Donors were chiefly white British, with a greater number of females, and clonal diversity was perhaps underestimated.

This CDR3 has 14 amino acids. The germline V gene has CDR1 SGHAT and CDR2 FQNNGV. Trimming stripped 1 base from V and 7 bases from J, with 10 bases between. Profiling relied on immunoSEQ multiplex PCR, and the TCRdb table lists in-frame clones only, not all of them. This repertoire shows about 170,000 clones, roughly 92% found once; its top ten account for 1.5% to 2%. In its sample, this clone was seen once. What it binds is not known. The starting material was peripheral blood, obtained on day 0 of AZD1222 vaccination. This clonotype was obtained from an adult in good health. The rearrangement joins TRBV11-2 to TRBJ2-2; D is unclear. In DNA, the CDR3 is TGTGCCAGCAGCTTAGTCCCCGTGGACGGGGAGCTGTTTTTT. This codes for CASSLVPVDGELFF.